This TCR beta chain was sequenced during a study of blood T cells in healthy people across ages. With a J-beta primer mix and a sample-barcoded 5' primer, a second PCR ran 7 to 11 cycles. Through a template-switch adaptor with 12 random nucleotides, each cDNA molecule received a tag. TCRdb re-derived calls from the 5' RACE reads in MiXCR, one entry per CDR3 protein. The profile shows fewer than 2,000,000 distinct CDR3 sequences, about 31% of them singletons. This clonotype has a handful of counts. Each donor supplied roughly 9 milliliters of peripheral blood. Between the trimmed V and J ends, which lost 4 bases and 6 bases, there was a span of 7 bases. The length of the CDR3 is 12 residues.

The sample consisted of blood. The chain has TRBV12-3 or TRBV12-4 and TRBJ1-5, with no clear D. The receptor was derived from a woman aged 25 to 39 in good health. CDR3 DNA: TGTGCCAGCAGTTCCCGCAGTCAGCCCCAGCATTTT. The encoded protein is CASSSRSQPQHF.